This T cell receptor (beta chain) appears in the sequencing data of a study of T cell clones after liver transplantation. The germline V gene has CDR1 MNHNS and CDR2 SASEGT. CDR3 length: 11 amino acids. Trimming pared 3 bases from V and 7 bases from J, leaving 4 bases between. Sequenced by immunoSEQ multiplex PCR; TCRdb stores in-frame clones only, minus some. The profile shows 45,000 to 55,000 clones, around 85% of them singletons. The chain joins TRBV6-1 to TRBJ2-1; no reliable D call. The receptor's source is a human donor who received a liver transplant. This sample comprised CD4+ T cells from blood, obtained before liver transplant. CDR3 sequence: CASSEINEQFF. The DNA for the CDR3 is TGTGCCAGCAGTGAGATAAATGAGCAGTTCTTC.